These T cell receptor beta chains were read from a single sample in a study of T cells in Graves' hyperthyroidism and ophthalmopathy. TCRdb ran MiXCR on the multiplex PCR reads and lists one entry per CDR3 protein. This sample yields some 500,000 distinct CDR3 sequences, of which roughly 14% are seen a single time; around 17% belongs to the top ten. Input material: blood. The source of these receptors is a woman between 18 and 29 years old with Graves' hyperthyroidism. Both conserved end residues are part of each CDR3. A D gene is named only where the DNA matches it firmly. Not all rows give a size; the values are once, few, many and, for expanded clones, a class.

TGTGCCATCAGCTTTACAGGCTCTGGGGCCAACGTCCTGACTTTC CAISFTGSGANVLTF many TRBJ2-6 TRBV10-3 15 NA
TGTGCCAGCAGCCAAGGCGGGACAGACGAGCGGTACACTGAAGCTTTCTTT CASSQGGTDERYTEAFF many TRBJ1-1 TRBV14 17 TRBD1
TGTGCCAGCACCCCTCGCAGGGAAGAGACCCAGTACTTC CASTPRREETQYF many TRBJ2-5 TRBV3-1 13 NA
TGTGCCAGCAGCTCTACGGGGATTGCGAATTCACCCCTCCACTTT CASSSTGIANSPLHF NA TRBJ1-6 TRBV11-2 15 NA
TGTGCCCAAGTTGGGGCAGAATTCTCGACAGATACGCAGTATTTT CAQVGAEFSTDTQYF many TRBJ2-3 TRBV2 15 NA
TGTGCCAGTAGTATTTTTAGCGGGAGAGATAAATGGAATGAGCAGTTCTTC CASSIFSGRDKWNEQFF NA TRBJ2-1 TRBV19 17 TRBD2
TGTGCCAGCAGTAGGGGACGGCTCAAGGCTGGGGCCAACGTCCTGACTTTC CASSRGRLKAGANVLTF many TRBJ2-6 TRBV12-3/TRBV12-4 17 NA
TGTGCCAGCAGCGCCCTAGCCCGTTACAATGAGCAGTTCTTC CASSALARYNEQFF many TRBJ2-1 TRBV11-3 14 NA
TGTGCCAGCAGCGAACTAGCGGTAACGACAGATACGCAGTATTTT CASSELAVTTDTQYF many TRBJ2-3 TRBV6-1 15 TRBD2
TGTGCTAGTGGTTTGGTATATTTGACAGGGGGCGAAACAACTAATGAAAAACTGTTTTTT CASGLVYLTGGETTNEKLFF many TRBJ1-4 TRBV12-5 20 TRBD1
TGTGCCAGTAGTAGCCCCGGGACAGCTTTCGAAGCTTTCTTT CASSSPGTAFEAFF NA TRBJ1-1 TRBV19 14 TRBD1
TGTGCCAGCAGTAACAGGGGGCTGGAAGAAAAACTGTTTTTT CASSNRGLEEKLFF NA TRBJ1-4 TRBV19 14 TRBD1
TGTGCCAGCAGTGAAATCCGGGGGCGGCTTCAGGAGACCCAGTACTTC CASSEIRGRLQETQYF few TRBJ2-5 TRBV25-1 16 NA
TGTGCCAGCAGTCCAAGGAGCGGGAGTGAAGATACGCAGTATTTT CASSPRSGSEDTQYF few TRBJ2-3 TRBV7-2 15 TRBD2
TGTGCCAGCAATCGACAGGGGAACACTGAAGCTTTCTTT CASNRQGNTEAFF many TRBJ1-1 TRBV9 13 TRBD1
TGTGCCAGCAGCTTGCGGGGAGGACGGGACGGCGATGAGCAGTTCTTC CASSLRGGRDGDEQFF NA TRBJ2-1 TRBV11-2 16 NA